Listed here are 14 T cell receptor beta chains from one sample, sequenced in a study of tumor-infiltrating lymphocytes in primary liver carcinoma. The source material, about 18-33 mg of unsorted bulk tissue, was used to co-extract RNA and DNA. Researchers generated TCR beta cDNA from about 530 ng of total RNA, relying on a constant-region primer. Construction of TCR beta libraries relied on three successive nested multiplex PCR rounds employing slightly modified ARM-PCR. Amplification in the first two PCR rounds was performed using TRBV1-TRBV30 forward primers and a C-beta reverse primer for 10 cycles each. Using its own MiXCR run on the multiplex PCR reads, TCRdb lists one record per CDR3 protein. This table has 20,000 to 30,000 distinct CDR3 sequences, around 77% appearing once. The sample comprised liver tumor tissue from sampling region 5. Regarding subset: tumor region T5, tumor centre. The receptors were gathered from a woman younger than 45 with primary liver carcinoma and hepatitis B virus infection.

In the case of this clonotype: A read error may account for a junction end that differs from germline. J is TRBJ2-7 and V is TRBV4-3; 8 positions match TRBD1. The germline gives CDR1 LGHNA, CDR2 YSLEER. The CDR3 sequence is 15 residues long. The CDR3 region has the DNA TGCTCCAGCAGCCTAGATCGATGGACAGGGCAGGAGCAGTACTTC. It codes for CSSSLDRWTGQEQYF.

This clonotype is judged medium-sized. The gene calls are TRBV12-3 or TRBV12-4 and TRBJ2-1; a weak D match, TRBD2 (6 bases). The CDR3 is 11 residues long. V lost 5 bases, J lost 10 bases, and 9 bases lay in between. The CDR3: CASSPGVEQFF. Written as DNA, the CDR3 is TGTGCCAGCAGTCCGGGAGTAGAGCAGTTCTTC.

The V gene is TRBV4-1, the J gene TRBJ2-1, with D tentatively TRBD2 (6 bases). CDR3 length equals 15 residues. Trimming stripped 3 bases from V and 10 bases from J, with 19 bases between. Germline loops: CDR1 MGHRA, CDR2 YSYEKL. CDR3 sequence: CASSQDGLARYEQFF. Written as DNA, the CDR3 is TGCGCCAGCAGCCAGGATGGTCTAGCGAGGTACGAGCAGTTCTTC.

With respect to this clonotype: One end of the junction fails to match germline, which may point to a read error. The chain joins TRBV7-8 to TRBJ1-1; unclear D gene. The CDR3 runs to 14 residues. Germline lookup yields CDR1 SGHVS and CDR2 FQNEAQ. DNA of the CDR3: TGTGTCAGGAGCTTAGTTCCCCCCGATGGGTTCGCTTCCTTT. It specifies CVRSLVPPDGFASF.

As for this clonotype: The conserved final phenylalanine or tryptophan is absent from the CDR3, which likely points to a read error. CDR3 protein: CASNRTRQGMGDTQYL. CDR3 sequence (DNA): TGTGCCAGCAACCGGACGCGACAGGGAATGGGAGATACGCAGTATCTT. The chain recombines TRBV11-2 with TRBJ2-3; 7 bases agree with TRBD1. With 7 bases clipped from V and 5 bases from J, the junction kept 15 bases outside the gene matches. Germline V CDR1 and CDR2: SGHAT, FQNNGV. The CDR3 runs 16 residues.

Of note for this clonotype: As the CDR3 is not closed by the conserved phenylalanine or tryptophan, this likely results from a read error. DNA of the CDR3: TGTGCTAGCAGCTTACCGACGGGGACACACAACTATGGCTACACCTAC. Its protein product is CASSLPTGTHNYGYTY. The V call is TRBV7-9, the J call TRBJ1-2, with D perhaps TRBD1 (6 bases). The CDR3 covers 16 residues. Germline V CDR1 and CDR2: SEHNR, FQNEAQ (reference sequence).

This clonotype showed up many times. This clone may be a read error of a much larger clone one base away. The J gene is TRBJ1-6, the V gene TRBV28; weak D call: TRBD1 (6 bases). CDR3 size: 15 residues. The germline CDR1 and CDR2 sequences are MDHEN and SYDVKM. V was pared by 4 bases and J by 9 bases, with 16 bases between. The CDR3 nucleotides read TGTGCCAGCAGTTCTTCCCATAGGGGGAGTTCACCCCTCCACTTT. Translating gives CASSSSHRGSSPLHF.

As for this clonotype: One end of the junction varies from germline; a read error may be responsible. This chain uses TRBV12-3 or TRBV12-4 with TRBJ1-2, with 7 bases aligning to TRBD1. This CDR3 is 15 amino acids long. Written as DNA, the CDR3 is TGTGCCAGCAGTCCAACAGGGGCCGGTAACTATGGCTACTTCTTC. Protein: CASSPTGAGNYGYFF.

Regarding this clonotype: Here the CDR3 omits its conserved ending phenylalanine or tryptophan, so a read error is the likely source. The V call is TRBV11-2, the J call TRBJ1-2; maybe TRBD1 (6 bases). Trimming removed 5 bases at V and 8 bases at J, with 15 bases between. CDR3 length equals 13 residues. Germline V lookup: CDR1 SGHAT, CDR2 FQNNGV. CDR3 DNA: TGTGCCAGCAGCCCCCGACAGGTAATCGGCTACACCCTC. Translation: CASSPRQVIGYTL.

Written as DNA, the CDR3 is TGTGCCATCAGTCCCGCGACCCGGGATGAGCAGTTCTTC. Translation gives CAISPATRDEQFF. This chain connects TRBV10-3 to TRBJ2-1; the D is unclear. Germline CDR1 reads ENHRY; CDR2 reads SYGVKD. This CDR3 comprises 13 residues. With 5 bases removed from V and 8 bases from J, the gap between germline ends came to 13 bases.

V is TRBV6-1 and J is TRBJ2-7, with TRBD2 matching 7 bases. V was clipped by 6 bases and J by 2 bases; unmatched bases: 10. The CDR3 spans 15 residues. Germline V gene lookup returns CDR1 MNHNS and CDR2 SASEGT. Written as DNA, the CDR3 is TGTGCCAGCAGCCTTGGCCGTCGGGGGGCCTACGAGCAGTACTTC. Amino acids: CASSLGRRGAYEQYF.

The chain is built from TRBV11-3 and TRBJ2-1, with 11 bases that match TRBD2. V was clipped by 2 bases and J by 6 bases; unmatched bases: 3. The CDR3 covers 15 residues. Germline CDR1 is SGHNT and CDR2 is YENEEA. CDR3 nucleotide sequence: TGTGCCAGCAGCTTACTAGCGGGAGGTATCAATGAGCAGTTCTTC. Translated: CASSLLAGGINEQFF. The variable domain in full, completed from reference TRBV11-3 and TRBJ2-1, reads EAGVVQSPRYKIIEKKQPVAFWCNPISGHNTLYWYLQNLGQGPELLIRYENEEAVDDSQLPKDRFSAERLKGVDSTLKIQPAELGDSAVYLCASSLLAGGINEQFFGPGTRLTVL.

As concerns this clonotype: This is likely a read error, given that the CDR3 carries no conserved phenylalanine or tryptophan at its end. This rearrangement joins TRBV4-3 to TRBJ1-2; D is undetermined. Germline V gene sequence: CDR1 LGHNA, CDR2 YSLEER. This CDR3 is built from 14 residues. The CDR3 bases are TGCGCCGGCAGCGCTGAGTTGGAGATCTATGGTTACACCTCC. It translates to CAGSAELEIYGYTS.

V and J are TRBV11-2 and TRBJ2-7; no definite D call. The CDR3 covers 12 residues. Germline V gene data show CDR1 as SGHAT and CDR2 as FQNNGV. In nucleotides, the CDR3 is TGTACCAACAGCTTAGGTTCCACCGAGCAGTACTTC. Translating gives CTNSLGSTEQYF.